One sample yielded the 2 T cell receptor beta chains listed below, sequenced in a study of blood T cell repertoires in COVID-19. Assay: immunoSEQ multiplex PCR; the TCRdb copy retains only in-frame clones and omits some. The table records around 230,000 clones, roughly 80% of them present only once. The source material was peripheral blood. Receptors originate from an elderly woman with acute or convalescent COVID-19.

J is TRBJ1-6 and V is TRBV28, with D possibly matching TRBD1 (6 bases). V lost 2 bases and J lost 0, with 20 bases in between. The CDR3 sequence is 20 residues long. Germline assignment: CDR1 MDHEN and CDR2 SYDVKM. CDR3 nucleotides: TGTGCCAGCAGTTTAGACGCTCCAGGGGTATCTGGCTCCTATAATTCACCCCTCCACTTT. Encoded protein: CASSLDAPGVSGSYNSPLHF.

This chain connects TRBV10-3 to TRBJ1-5, with D hard to call. This CDR3 contains 15 residues. Germline lookup yields CDR1 ENHRY and CDR2 SYGVKD. V dropped 2 bases and J dropped 2 bases, with 10 bases sitting between them. For the CDR3, the DNA is TGTGCCATCAGTGAGCTCATCGGGGGCAATCAGCCCCAGCATTTT. It codes for CAISELIGGNQPQHF.